This record concerns one T cell receptor beta chain sequence. Antigen specificity is unknown. The libraries of TRB cDNA were constructed through 5' RACE using UMI labels. TCRdb reprocessed the 5' RACE reads, with one entry per CDR3 protein and no DNA. The sample's table shows over 50,000 distinct CDR3 sequences. This record comes from a study of CXCR3-negative and CXCR3-positive naive CD8 T cells. Study results and caveats: TRB CDR3 hydrophobicity was greater in CXCR3-positive naive cells than in CXCR3-negative naive cells.

CD45RO-CCR7+CD27+CD95- characterized naive CD8+ T cells. The CDR3 totals 13 residues. CDR1 and CDR2 from the germline V gene are MDHEN and SYDVKM. This TCR derives from a human donor in good health. Some clones in this sample may be carry-over from other donors' samples. Sample: naive CXCR3+ CD8+ T cells from blood. Subset meaning: CD45RO-CCR7+CD27+CD95- naive CD8+ T cells expressing CXCR3 (TNR3+). V usage is TRBV28 and J usage is TRBJ2-7; no DNA is available, so the TRBD1 call from TCRdb remains unchecked. This CDR3 reads CASRLEGTYEQYF.